The rows below give T cell receptor beta chains drawn from one sample of a study of OX40 agonist ivuxolimab in advanced cancers. Clones were sequenced by immunoSEQ multiplex PCR, and TCRdb holds only the in-frame ones, with some missing. The table has nearly 80,000 clones, about 91% seen once. The material was CD4+ or CD8+ T cells sorted from blood, obtained in a trial of the OX40 agonist ivuxolimab. The origin of the receptors is an adult with an advanced solid tumor such as melanoma, head and neck, liver or kidney cancer. The CDR3 runs from the conserved cysteine through the conserved F or W. The order of the fields is clone size, D gene, J gene, V gene, CDR3 DNA, CDR3 protein. A D gene is named only where the DNA matches it firmly. Clone sizes are given selectively: once, few, many, or a class where the clone is expanded.

>once|TRBD2|TRBJ2-3|TRBV10-3
TGTGCCACCAGGACTAGCGGGAGTGGAGATACGCAGTATTTT
CATRTSGSGDTQYF
>few|TRBD1|TRBJ2-7|TRBV7-3
TGTGCCAGCAGCTTATCCGGGACAGGGGGAATGGACGAGCAGTACTTC
CASSLSGTGGMDEQYF
>few|.|TRBJ2-3|TRBV10-3
TGTGCCATCGTGGACGGAAAAGATACGCAGTATTTT
CAIVDGKDTQYF
>.|TRBD1|TRBJ1-2|TRBV7-2
TGTGCCAGCAGCACCCCGACAGGGAGGAGTAGTGGCTACACCTTC
CASSTPTGRSSGYTF
>.|.|TRBJ1-2|TRBV28
TGTGCCAGCAGTTCGACGGGAAACTATGGCTACACCTTC
CASSSTGNYGYTF
>.|.|TRBJ1-3|TRBV18
TGTGCCAGCTCCCAACAGGGCTCCTCTGGAAACACCATATATTTT
CASSQQGSSGNTIYF
>.|.|TRBJ2-7|TRBV4-1
TGCGCCAGCAGCCAAGATCGATCCTGGGGCGAGCAGTACTTC
CASSQDRSWGEQYF
>.|.|TRBJ2-7|TRBV10-3
TGTGCCATCAGTGGGTCGCGGGCAGCCTACGAGCAGTACTTC
CAISGSRAAYEQYF
>.|.|TRBJ2-7|TRBV7-2
TGTGCCAGCAGCTTAGGGGGAATCCGGTCCTACGAGCAGTACTTC
CASSLGGIRSYEQYF
>.|.|TRBJ1-4|TRBV9
TGTGCCAGCAGCGTAGGGATGAGGGCGCAAAGAGGGACGCGTGAAAAACTGTTTTTT
CASSVGMRAQRGTREKLFF
>.|.|TRBJ2-6|TRBV6-1
TGTGCCAGCAGGACCCACGCCGGGGCCAACGTCCTGACTTTC
CASRTHAGANVLTF
>.|.|TRBJ2-3|TRBV4-1
TGCGCCAGCAGCCTACAACTATTAGATACGCAGTATTTT
CASSLQLLDTQYF
>.|.|TRBJ2-7|TRBV18
TGTGCCAGCTCACCAGGTAGATACGAGCAGTACTTC
CASSPGRYEQYF
>.|TRBD1|TRBJ2-7|TRBV6-1
TGTGCCAGCAACATGGACAGGACCTACGAGCAGTACTTC
CASNMDRTYEQYF
>.|TRBD2|TRBJ2-1|TRBV5-4
TGTGCCAGCAGCTTGGAAGGGACTAGCGGGAAGGGGCAGTTCTTC
CASSLEGTSGKGQFF
>.|.|TRBJ1-3|TRBV6-5
TGTGCCAGCAGTTACTCAGCAGGCTGGTCTGGAAACACCATATATTTT
CASSYSAGWSGNTIYF
>once|.|TRBJ1-2|TRBV6-1
TGTGCCAGCAGGGAGGCATTACCCCTTAACTATGGCTACACCTTC
CASREALPLNYGYTF
>.|.|TRBJ2-7|TRBV29-1
TGCAGCGTTGGTCCCCCCGGGGTCGGGAGCTACGAGCAGTACTTC
CSVGPPGVGSYEQYF
>.|TRBD1|TRBJ2-3|TRBV30
TGTGCCTGGAGTTCCACAGGGGGCTCCACAGATACGCAGTATTTT
CAWSSTGGSTDTQYF
>once|TRBD2|TRBJ2-7|TRBV5-1
TGCGCCAGCAGCTCCGGCCGGGGGGGTTCCGGGACGGGGGCCCGCGAGCAGTACTTC
CASSSGRGGSGTGAREQYF
>.|TRBD1|TRBJ1-2|TRBV6-1
TGTGCCAGCAGTGAAGGAAACAGTGGGCAGGGGGCGGGTGGCTACACCTTC
CASSEGNSGQGAGGYTF
>.|.|TRBJ1-1|TRBV28
TGTGCCAGCAGTTTCACTGAAGCTTTCTTT
CASSFTEAFF
>once|.|TRBJ2-3|TRBV5-1
TGCGCCAGCACGACCAGAGGAACTAGCACAGATACGCAGTATTTT
CASTTRGTSTDTQYF
>.|.|TRBJ1-2|TRBV5-6
TGTGCCAGCAGCTTGGTCGATAGGGACTACACCTTC
CASSLVDRDYTF
>.|.|TRBJ2-3|TRBV5-1
TGCGCCAGCAGCTCAGGGCTTGGGGCGGGGAACTCAGATACGCAGTATTTT
CASSSGLGAGNSDTQYF
>.|.|TRBJ2-7|TRBV20-1
TGCAGTGCTAGAATCCGCTACGAGCAGTACTTC
CSARIRYEQYF
>.|.|TRBJ1-5|TRBV12-5
TGTGCTAGTGGTCCCACCGATCAGCCCCAGCATTTT
CASGPTDQPQHF
>.|.|TRBJ2-7|TRBV18
TGTGCCAGCTCATCTCAGTCCTACGAGCAGTACTTC
CASSSQSYEQYF
>.|.|TRBJ1-1|TRBV6-1
TGTGCCAGCAGTGAAGCGCAAGAGGTCCGGGGAGCTTTCTTT
CASSEAQEVRGAFF
>.|TRBD2|TRBJ2-7|TRBV10-3
TGTGCCATCAGCCGAGGACTAGCGGGAGCCGACGAGCAGTACTTC
CAISRGLAGADEQYF
>.|TRBD1|TRBJ1-6|TRBV5-1
TGCGCCAGCAGCCAACGGACAGGAAGTAATAATTCACCCCTCCACTTT
CASSQRTGSNNSPLHF
>.|TRBD2|TRBJ2-2|TRBV10-3
TGTGCCATCAGTGAGGCTAGCGGGAACACCGGGGAGCTGTTTTTT
CAISEASGNTGELFF
>once|.|TRBJ2-5|TRBV2
TGTGCCAGCGGGCTGGACAGCCAAGAGACCCAGTACTTC
CASGLDSQETQYF
>.|TRBD2|TRBJ2-1|TRBV19
TGTGCCAGTAGTCCAATAGCGGGAGGGCCGGGCAATGAGCAGTTCTTC
CASSPIAGGPGNEQFF
>.|TRBD1|TRBJ1-3|TRBV7-6
TGTGCCAGCAGCCTAGGACAGGCCCTAATCTCTGGAAACACCATATATTTT
CASSLGQALISGNTIYF
>.|TRBD2|TRBJ2-5|TRBV6-1
TGTGCCAGCAGTGCACGCAGGGCAGCGGGGGAGACCCAGTACTTC
CASSARRAAGETQYF
>.|.|TRBJ2-1|TRBV15
TGTGCCACCAGCAAGGTGAGCTCCTACAATGAGCAGTTCTTC
CATSKVSSYNEQFF
>.|.|TRBJ2-2|TRBV29-1
TGCAGCGTTCGTTTGAACACCGGGGAGCTGTTTTTT
CSVRLNTGELFF
>.|.|TRBJ2-2|TRBV2
TGTGCCAGCAGTTCCCCGACAGGAGTTAACACCGGGGAGCTGTTTTTT
CASSSPTGVNTGELFF
>.|TRBD2|TRBJ2-1|TRBV11-3
TGTGCCAGCAGCCGAAGCGAACTAGCGGGAGGAAATGAGCAGTTCTTC
CASSRSELAGGNEQFF
>.|.|TRBJ1-1|TRBV5-5
TGTGCCAGCAGCTTGACCGGGACCCGCACTGAAGCTTTCTTT
CASSLTGTRTEAFF
>.|.|TRBJ1-5|TRBV18
TGTGCCAGCTCACCGCGAGTTGGGGATCAGCCCCAGCATTTT
CASSPRVGDQPQHF
>.|.|TRBJ2-1|TRBV2
TGTGCCACAACGGACCTGGACAATGAGCAGTTCTTC
CATTDLDNEQFF